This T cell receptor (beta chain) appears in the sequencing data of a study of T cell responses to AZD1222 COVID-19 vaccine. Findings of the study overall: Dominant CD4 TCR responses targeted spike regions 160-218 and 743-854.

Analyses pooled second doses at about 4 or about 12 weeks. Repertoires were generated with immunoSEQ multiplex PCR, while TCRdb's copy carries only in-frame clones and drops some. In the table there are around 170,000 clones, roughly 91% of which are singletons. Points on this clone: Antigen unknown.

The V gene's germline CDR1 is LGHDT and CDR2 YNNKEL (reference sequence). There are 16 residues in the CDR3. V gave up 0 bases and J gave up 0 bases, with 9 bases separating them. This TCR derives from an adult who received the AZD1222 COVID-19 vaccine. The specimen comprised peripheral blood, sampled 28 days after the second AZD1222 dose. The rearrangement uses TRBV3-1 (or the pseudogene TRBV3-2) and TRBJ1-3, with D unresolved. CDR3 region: CASSQDRLLSGNTIYF. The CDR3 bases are TGTGCCAGCAGCCAAGATCGGCTCCTCTCTGGAAACACCATATATTTT.